This T cell receptor beta chain is drawn from a study of human T cells and chemical hapten exposure. Across the study: Read at 6 days, the patch tests placed 0.01% DPC on the upper back. Study-level findings and limits: Expanded TCR counts at PT1 were positively correlated with the patch test score. TCRs above 1 in 1000 frequency did not change with DPC sensitization. Controls had significantly fewer large CDR3 similarity clusters than were formed by expanded TCRs.

This clonotype was found a few times. Its target is unknown. Germline CDR1 and CDR2: SQVTM and ANQGSEA. Deletions cut 4 bases from V and 6 bases from J, with 19 bases between. CDR3 length: 14 residues. Time point defined: patch test 3, about 24 weeks after DPC sensitization. Treatment denoted: therapeutic diphenylcyclopropenone sensitization with weekly scalp DPC. TCRdb re-called the RACE reads with MiXCR, one entry per CDR3 protein. The sample gives some 180,000 distinct CDR3 sequences, roughly a quarter of which show up once; 2% to 3% is in the top ten. The starting material was whole blood, obtained in connection with sensitization to the hapten diphenylcyclopropenone (DPC). This chain joins TRBV29-1 and TRBJ2-7, with D maybe TRBD2 (6 bases). This TCR came from a woman aged 35 to 49 with alopecia areata. Some clones in this sample may be carry-over from other donors' samples. This chain's CDR3 is CSVGDPGVVGEQYF. CDR3 DNA sequence: TGCAGCGTTGGAGACCCGGGGGTAGTTGGCGAGCAGTACTTC.